This T cell receptor (beta chain) is drawn from a study of regulatory T cells in long-lasting Graves disease. Time point noted: persistent/refractory GD, antithyroid drugs over 5 years with positive TRAb. The TCR library used RNA extracted from PBMCs. Remarks on this clonotype: Its specificity is unknown.

Construction of the TCR beta libraries employed iRepertoire HTBI primers in conjunction with Arm-PCR of CDR3 regions. In the original workflow: Samples collectively showed fewer than 80 TRBV and 11 to 15 TRBJ segments. One entry per CDR3 protein results from TCRdb running MiXCR on the multiplex PCR reads. The V and J calls and clone size come from TCRdb's table, not from the authors' own analysis. This table has about 660,000 distinct CDR3 sequences, about 30% appearing once. Study-wide results and limits: Small numbers of samples may have cut accuracy. Compared with new cases, persistent Graves' patients showed reduced TCR diversity.

Source: peripheral blood mononuclear cells (PBMCs), taken when the disease was refractory, from a patient treated with antithyroid drugs. This clonotype originated in a female donor with Graves disease.

This chain's CDR3 is CAWSGTGNQPQHF. The CDR3 coding sequence is TGTGCCTGGAGCGGGACAGGCAATCAGCCCCAGCATTTT. J is TRBJ1-5 and V is TRBV30, with 7 bases that match TRBD1. The junction had 1 base not matched to a gene; V was cut back by 3 bases and J by 2 bases. This CDR3 region has 13 residues. CDR1 and CDR2 (germline): GTSNPN, SVGIG (reference sequence).